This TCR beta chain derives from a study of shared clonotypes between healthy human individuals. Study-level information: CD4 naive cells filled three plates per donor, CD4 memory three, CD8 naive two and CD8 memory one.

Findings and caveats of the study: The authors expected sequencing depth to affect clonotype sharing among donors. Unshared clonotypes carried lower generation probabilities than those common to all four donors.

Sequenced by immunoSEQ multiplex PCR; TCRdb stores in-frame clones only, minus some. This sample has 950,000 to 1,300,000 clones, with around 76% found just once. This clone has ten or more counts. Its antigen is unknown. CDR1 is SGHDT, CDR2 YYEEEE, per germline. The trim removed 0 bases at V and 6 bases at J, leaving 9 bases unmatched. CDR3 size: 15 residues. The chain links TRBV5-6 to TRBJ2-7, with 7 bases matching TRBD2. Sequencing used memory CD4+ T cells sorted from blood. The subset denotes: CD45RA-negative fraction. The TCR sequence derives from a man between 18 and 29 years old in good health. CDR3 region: CASSLAWGGGSEQYF. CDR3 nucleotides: TGTGCCAGCAGCTTGGCCTGGGGGGGAGGAAGCGAGCAGTACTTC.